This passage covers 12 T cell receptor beta chains from one sample sequenced in a study of cytomegalovirus exposure and HLA in healthy donors. Amplification used 60 Vbeta primers and 13 Jbeta primers. Generated by immunoSEQ multiplex PCR, the TCRdb table keeps only in-frame clones and is missing some. The table lists around 180,000 clones, 84% of them singletons. The material sequenced was PBMCs. The origin of the receptors is a boy under 18 in good health and CMV-seronegative.

The chain recombines TRBV25-1 with TRBJ2-3, with TRBD2 identical over 8 bases. This CDR3 is built from 14 residues. Germline lookup yields CDR1 MGHDK and CDR2 SYGVNS. V dropped 6 bases and J dropped 6; count of bases not matched to a gene: 8. CDR3 amino acids: CASSVAGTADTQYF. CDR3 coding DNA: TGTGCCAGCAGCGTAGCGGGGACGGCGGATACGCAGTATTTT.

The chain is built from TRBV30 and TRBJ2-3; tentatively, D is TRBD2 (6 bases). Trimming left V 4 bases short and J 3 bases short, with 17 bases between. Germline V gene data show CDR1 as GTSNPN and CDR2 as SVGIG (reference sequence). The CDR3 loop spans 15 amino acids. The CDR3: CAWTGFSGPTDTQYF. In DNA form, the CDR3 reads TGTGCCTGGACGGGTTTTAGCGGACCGACAGATACGCAGTATTTT.

The chain recombines TRBV4-2 with TRBJ2-1; 14 nucleotides line up with TRBD2. Per germline, CDR1 LGHNA and CDR2 YNFKEQ. The CDR3 runs to 16 residues. V lost 0 bases and J lost 9; bases outside the gene matches: 4. This chain's CDR3 is CASSQDGTSGSFEQFF. CDR3 coding DNA: TGTGCCAGCAGCCAAGATGGGACTAGCGGGAGTTTTGAGCAGTTCTTC.

Notes on this clone: This sample also contains other DNA sequences that code for the same CDR3. This rearrangement joins TRBV6-5 to TRBJ1-6, with D perhaps TRBD1 (5 bases). The ends were cut back, 10 bases at V and 9 bases at J, with 19 bases in the middle. Germline lookup yields CDR1 MNHEY and CDR2 SVGAGI. The length of the CDR3 is 14 residues. The CDR3 DNA reads as TGTGCCACCCAAGTAGACCCGGGGGGTTCACCCCTCCACTTT. As protein: CATQVDPGGSPLHF.

V and J are TRBV7-2 and TRBJ1-5; D may be TRBD1 (5 bases). V gave up 8 bases and J gave up 4 bases, with 12 bases separating them. Germline V gene data show CDR1 as SGHTA and CDR2 as FQGNSA. The CDR3 loop spans 13 amino acids. CDR3 loop: CASSRGENQPQHF. DNA of the CDR3: TGTGCCAGCTCCCGGGGGGAAAATCAGCCCCAGCATTTT.

This sequence joins TRBV7-2 and TRBJ2-3, with D uncertain. Germline CDR1 reads SGHTA; CDR2 reads FQGNSA. The ends were cut back, 0 bases at V and 0 bases at J, with 10 bases in the middle. The CDR3 is 16 amino acids. The CDR3 region is CASSLAWRRSTDTQYF. CDR3 bases: TGTGCCAGCAGCTTAGCTTGGCGGCGTAGCACAGATACGCAGTATTTT.

The rearrangement links TRBV27 to TRBJ2-7, with TRBD2 identical over 9 bases. V dropped 0 bases and J dropped 0; count of bases not matched to a gene: 3. The germline V gene encodes CDR1 MNHEY and CDR2 SMNVEV (reference sequence). This CDR3 is built from 16 residues. The CDR3 spells CASSLSERGDSYEQYF. The CDR3 bases are TGTGCCAGCAGTTTATCTGAGCGGGGGGACTCCTACGAGCAGTACTTC.

The table lists this clone with a few counts. The chain employs TRBV28 and TRBJ2-5; D is unresolved. The J call may be incorrect, as the DNA end agrees better with TRBJ2-7. This CDR3 is 13 amino acids long. The germline V gene has CDR1 MDHEN and CDR2 SYDVKM. CDR3 region: CASSFPNSYEQYF. Here the CDR3 DNA reads TGTGCCAGCAGTTTCCCGAACTCCTACGAGCAGTACTTC.

The chain is built from TRBV9 and TRBJ2-1, with D uncertain. Looked up from germline, CDR1 is SGDLS and CDR2 is YYNGEE. This CDR3 region has 12 residues. V lost 4 bases and J 5 bases, leaving 7 bases between the germline ends. The CDR3 sequence is CASSNSNNEQFF. The CDR3, as DNA: TGTGCCAGCAGCAACAGCAACAATGAGCAGTTCTTC.

This chain joins TRBV7-9 and TRBJ1-6; D not resolved. The CDR3 is made up of 13 amino acids. V was pared by 4 bases and J by 5 bases, with 6 bases between. The germline V gene has CDR1 SEHNR and CDR2 FQNEAQ (reference sequence). CDR3 nucleotides: TGTGCCAGCAGCTCCGTAGATAATTCACCCCTCCACTTT. Residues: CASSSVDNSPLHF. Together with reference TRBV7-9 and TRBJ1-6, the CDR3 gives the full variable domain: DTGVSQNPRHKITKRGQNVTFRCDPISEHNRLYWYRQTLGQGPEFLTYFQNEAQLEKSRLLSDRFSAERPKGSFSTLEIQRTEQGDSAMYLCASSSVDNSPLHFGNGTRLTVT.

The V call is TRBV5-1, the J call TRBJ1-1; possibly TRBD1 for D (6 bases). Trimming took 4 bases from V and 4 from J, leaving 20 bases between them. The CDR3 loop spans 16 amino acids. CDR1 SGHRS and CDR2 YFSETQ come from the germline V gene. CDR3: CASSPRGGVRGTEAFF. The CDR3 bases are TGCGCCAGCAGCCCCCGGGGGGGCGTTCGAGGCACTGAAGCTTTCTTT.

V usage is TRBV5-4 and J usage is TRBJ2-7; 10 bases are a match to TRBD2. V lost 0 bases, J lost 2 bases, and 5 bases stayed unmatched. The CDR3 runs 16 residues. The germline CDR1 and CDR2 sequences are SGHNT and YYREEE (reference sequence). In nucleotides, the CDR3 is TGTGCCAGCAGCTTGGGTGGACTAGCGGCGCCCTACGAGCAGTACTTC. This encodes CASSLGGLAAPYEQYF.